Shown below are 19 T cell receptor beta chains from a single sample sequenced in a study of blood T cells in healthy people across ages. With a J-beta primer mix and a sample-barcoded 5' primer, a second PCR ran about 6 to 11 cycles. TCRdb analysed the 5' RACE reads with MiXCR anew, one entry per CDR3 protein. The sample shows fewer than 2,000,000 distinct CDR3 sequences, around 42% of them seen only once. Input material: blood. The receptors were gathered from a human donor in good health.

This chain joins TRBV6-2 or TRBV6-3 and TRBJ2-1; 11 nucleotides align to TRBD1. This CDR3 comprises 19 residues. Unmatched junction bases numbered 19, after V lost 6 bases and J lost 6 bases. Germline V gives CDR1 MNHEY, CDR2 SVGEGT. Here the CDR3 DNA reads TGTGCCAGCAGGGATCCGGGACAGGGGGTTTTTCGTCCCTTCAATGAGCAGTTCTTC. The encoded protein is CASRDPGQGVFRPFNEQFF.

CDR3 residues: CASSSSSDRVFYEQYF. CDR3 in DNA: TGTGCCAGCAGCTCCTCTTCCGACAGGGTCTTTTACGAGCAGTACTTC. This sequence joins TRBV13 and TRBJ2-7; 7 bases are shared with TRBD1. The CDR3 loop spans 16 amino acids. The germline CDR1 and CDR2 sequences are PRHDT and FYEKMQ (reference sequence). Trimming at V came to 4 bases and at J to 4 bases, leaving 13 bases not matched to a gene.

The gene calls are TRBV4-3 and TRBJ2-7; no clear D gene. Trimming removed 0 bases from V and 1 base from J, with 13 bases in between. Germline loops: CDR1 LGHNA, CDR2 YSLEER. The CDR3 runs 16 residues. Written as DNA, the CDR3 is TGCGCCAGCAGCCAAGAGGGCTATGGACGTTCCTACGAGCAGTACTTC. It yields the protein CASSQEGYGRSYEQYF.

V usage is TRBV6-1 and J usage is TRBJ2-3, with 7 bases that match TRBD2. This CDR3 region has 15 residues. With 3 bases clipped from V and 2 bases from J, the junction kept 5 bases outside the gene matches. Germline-derived CDR1 and CDR2 are MNHNS and SASEGT. The CDR3 is CASSDPRGDTDTQYF. Here the CDR3 DNA reads TGTGCCAGCAGTGATCCTCGGGGGGACACAGATACGCAGTATTTT.

The chain is built from TRBV27 and TRBJ1-4; 7 nucleotides match TRBD1. Trimming at V came to 6 bases and at J to 11 bases, leaving 15 bases not matched to a gene. The CDR3 covers 15 residues. From germline, CDR1 is MNHEY and CDR2 SMNVEV (reference sequence). CDR3 sequence (DNA): TGTGCCAGCAGAACCACCGACAGGGAGTGGGGGAAACTGTTTTTT. Protein: CASRTTDREWGKLFF.

The chain combines TRBV7-2 with TRBJ1-5, with D possibly matching TRBD1 (6 bases). CDR3 length equals 16 residues. CDR1 and CDR2 (germline): SGHTA, FQGNSA. The V gene lost 4 bases and the J gene lost 1 base, with 14 bases spanning the gap. The CDR3 sequence: CASSSGQFSSNQPQHF. Written as DNA, the CDR3 is TGTGCCAGCAGCTCAGGACAGTTTTCCAGCAATCAGCCCCAGCATTTT.

In its sample, this clonotype was seen a few times. The gene calls are TRBV19 and TRBJ2-2; D perhaps matches TRBD1 (6 bases). V lost 3 bases, J lost 4 bases, and 9 bases lay in between. In germline, CDR1 is LNHDA, CDR2 SQIVND (reference sequence). The CDR3 totals 14 residues. The CDR3 nucleotides are TGTGCCAGTAGTATTGGGGGCGGCACCGGGGAGCTGTTTTTT. Translation gives CASSIGGGTGELFF.

This clonotype appeared a few times. The chain employs TRBV2 and TRBJ2-5, with 10 bases lining up with TRBD2. V lost 11 bases, J lost 4 bases, and 10 bases stayed unmatched. Germline V lookup: CDR1 SNHLY, CDR2 FYNNEI. The length of the CDR3 is 14 residues. CDR3 nucleotide sequence: TGTGCCGGGAGCGGTTTAGCGGGGGGAGAGACCCAGTACTTC. Its translation is CAGSGLAGGETQYF.

The chain carries TRBV7-8 and TRBJ2-1, with 9 positions matching TRBD2. V dropped 5 bases and J dropped 15; count of bases not matched to a gene: 8. The germline gives CDR1 SGHVS, CDR2 FQNEAQ. The CDR3 has 12 amino acids. The CDR3 nucleotides read TGTGCCAGCAGCCCGCCGCGGGGGGGCGGGTTCTTC. Protein sequence: CASSPPRGGGFF.

This chain connects TRBV24-1 to TRBJ2-3, with TRBD1 identical over 8 bases. V shed 7 bases, J shed 6 bases, and the junction held 11 bases outside the gene matches. CDR1 KGHDR and CDR2 SFDVKD come from the germline V gene. The length of the CDR3 is 15 residues. The CDR3 loop reads CATSGDRGESDTQYF. The CDR3 DNA is TGTGCCACCAGCGGAGACAGGGGAGAATCGGATACGCAGTATTTT.

The chain links TRBV27 to TRBJ2-7; D gene ambiguous. This CDR3 has 12 residues. V shed 9 bases and J shed 0 bases, with 9 bases lying between them. From germline, CDR1 is MNHEY and CDR2 SMNVEV (reference sequence). CDR3 protein: CASYSSSYEQYF. The DNA of the CDR3 is TGTGCCAGTTATAGCAGCTCCTACGAGCAGTACTTC.

The J gene is TRBJ2-5, the V gene TRBV29-1; TRBD2 matches at 11 bases. Per germline, CDR1 SQVTM and CDR2 ANQGSEA. Trimming cost V 7 bases and J 5 bases; bases outside gene matches: 3. The CDR3 extends over 12 amino acids. CDR3 in amino acids: CSGRTSGETQYF. CDR3 bases: TGCAGCGGGCGGACTAGCGGGGAGACCCAGTACTTC.

In its sample, this clonotype was seen a few times. The genes are TRBV20-1 and TRBJ2-5, with D possibly being TRBD2 (5 bases). The V end was cut by 3 bases, the J end by 2 bases, with 13 bases between. CDR1 and CDR2 (germline): DFQATT, SNEGSKA (reference sequence). This CDR3 spans 14 amino acids. The DNA for the CDR3 is TGCAGTGCTAGGGTTGACGGGGTTCAAGAGACCCAGTACTTC. It codes for CSARVDGVQETQYF.

CDR3 nucleotides: TGTACCACAGAGGGGTTGGAGCAGTACTTC. As protein: CTTEGLEQYF. The chain joins TRBV6-6 to TRBJ2-4, with D perhaps assigned TRBD1 or TRBD2 (5 bases each). This CDR3 has 10 residues. Germline CDR1 is MNHNY and CDR2 is SVGAGI (reference sequence).

The table lists this clonotype with a few counts. The chain links TRBV29-1 to TRBJ2-1; D gene unclear. CDR1 and CDR2 from the germline V gene are SQVTM and ANQGSEA. CDR3 length: 15 residues. Trimming took 0 bases from V and 0 from J, leaving 9 bases between them. DNA of the CDR3: TGCAGCGTTGAAGATGAAAAAAGCTCCTACAATGAGCAGTTCTTC. It translates to CSVEDEKSSYNEQFF.

The V gene is TRBV5-6, the J gene TRBJ1-2; a weak D match, TRBD1 (6 bases). The CDR3 extends over 16 amino acids. Trimming shortened V by 6 bases and J by 4 bases, and 22 bases separated the two germline ends. From germline, CDR1 is SGHDT and CDR2 YYEEEE. Here the CDR3 DNA reads TGTGCCAGCAAATTAGAATCTCGGGGCAGGGGCTATGGCTACACCTTC. It translates to CASKLESRGRGYGYTF. The full variable domain, with the rest looked up from reference TRBV5-6 and TRBJ1-2, is DAGVTQSPTHLIKTRGQQVTLRCSPKSGHDTVSWYQQALGQGPQFIFQYYEEEERQRGNFPDRFSGHQFPNYSSELNVNALLLGDSALYLCASKLESRGRGYGYTFGSGTRLTVV.

In the case of this clonotype: With a much larger clone just one base away, this may be a read error. This rearrangement joins TRBV7-9 to TRBJ2-5; possible D gene TRBD1, 6 bases. CDR1 SEHNR and CDR2 FQNEAQ come from the germline V gene (reference sequence). V lost 10 bases, J lost 5 bases, and 14 bases lay in between. The length of the CDR3 is 12 residues. Here the CDR3 DNA reads TGTGCCAACGGACAGCAGAGTGAGACCCAGTACTTC. Protein product: CANGQQSETQYF. The full variable domain, with the rest looked up from reference TRBV7-9 and TRBJ2-5, is DTGVSQNPRHKITKRGQNVTFRCDPISEHNRLYWYRQTLGQGPEFLTYFQNEAQLEKSRLLSDRFSAERPKGSFSTLEIQRTEQGDSAMYLCANGQQSETQYFGPGTRLLVL.

The V and J genes are TRBV20-1 and TRBJ2-5; 12 bases map to TRBD2. With 0 bases clipped from V and 9 bases from J, the junction kept 8 bases outside the gene matches. CDR1 and CDR2 from the germline V gene are DFQATT and SNEGSKA (reference sequence). This CDR3 comprises 15 residues. CDR3 DNA sequence: TGCAGTGCTAGAGAGACTAGCGGGGGTGCTGGGTCCCAGTACTTC. It encodes CSARETSGGAGSQYF.

The chain has TRBV28 and TRBJ1-2; D not resolved. V was trimmed by 6 bases and J by 8 bases, leaving 13 bases between them. Germline V gene data show CDR1 as MDHEN and CDR2 as SYDVKM. The CDR3 is made up of 12 amino acids. CDR3: CASRYSTWGYTF. The CDR3 DNA sequence: TGTGCCAGCAGATACTCAACTTGGGGCTACACCTTC.